Below, 23 T cell receptor beta chains from the same sample are listed, as sequenced in a study of OX40 agonist ivuxolimab in advanced cancers. Profiled with immunoSEQ multiplex PCR; TCRdb holds only in-frame clones, not every one. The sample shows some 83,000 clones, about 90% of them seen only once. Sequenced material: CD4+ or CD8+ T cells sorted from blood, taken in a trial of the OX40 agonist ivuxolimab. These receptors were obtained from an adult with an advanced solid tumor such as melanoma, head and neck, liver or kidney cancer.

The chain links TRBV7-2 to TRBJ2-7, with D unclear. CDR3 length: 12 residues. Trimming left V 3 bases short and J 4 bases short, with 7 bases between. CDR1 is SGHTA and CDR2 is FQGNSA in the germline V gene. CDR3 DNA: TGTGCCAGCAGCTTTAGTCCTTACGAGCAGTACTTC. This gives the protein CASSFSPYEQYF.

This chain uses TRBV6-6 with TRBJ2-7; 8 bases map to TRBD2. The V segment lost 0 bases and the J segment 3 bases; nucleotides outside the gene matches: 4. From germline, CDR1 is MNHNY and CDR2 SVGAGI (reference sequence). This CDR3 has 15 residues. CDR3 DNA: TGTGCCAGCAGTTACTCGACGGGAGGGTACTACGAGCAGTACGTC. Translating gives CASSYSTGGYYEQYV.

This clone was counted a few times. V gene TRBV30 combines with J gene TRBJ1-2; possible D gene TRBD1, 6 bases. Between the trimmed V and J ends, which lost 0 bases and 7 bases, there was a span of 6 bases. Germline V lookup: CDR1 GTSNPN, CDR2 SVGIG (reference sequence). CDR3 size: 11 residues. CDR3 DNA: TGTGCCTGGAGTGTACAGGGTGGCTACACCTTC. Its translation: CAWSVQGGYTF.

The V and J genes are TRBV6-5 and TRBJ2-5; D gene unclear. V was trimmed by 5 bases and J by 5 bases, leaving 18 bases between them. Germline V gene sequence: CDR1 MNHEY, CDR2 SVGAGI. The CDR3 extends over 15 amino acids. The CDR3 loop reads CASSPGLGVQETQYF. CDR3 nucleotide sequence: TGTGCCAGCAGTCCTGGGCTTGGAGTCCAGGAGACCCAGTACTTC.

V gene TRBV28 combines with J gene TRBJ1-5; possibly TRBD1 for D (5 bases). Germline V gene sequence: CDR1 MDHEN, CDR2 SYDVKM. The CDR3 length is 17 residues. V lost 8 bases, J lost 3 bases, and 23 bases lay in between. The CDR3 region is CASREGTGPTTNQPQHF. In DNA, the CDR3 is TGTGCCAGCCGAGAGGGGACCGGGCCGACCACCAATCAGCCCCAGCATTTT.

This chain uses TRBV5-6 with TRBJ2-1; D gene uncertain. The CDR3 has 13 residues. Germline assignment: CDR1 SGHDT and CDR2 YYEEEE. V lost 0 bases to trimming and J lost 4 bases, with 5 bases between them. DNA for the CDR3: TGTGCCAGCAGCTTGGTGGGGTACAATGAGCAGTTCTTC. This codes for CASSLVGYNEQFF.

This clone is a singleton in its sample. The chain has TRBV2 and TRBJ2-3, with D possibly being TRBD2 (6 bases). Germline-derived CDR1 and CDR2 are SNHLY and FYNNEI. This CDR3 contains 13 residues. Trimming took off 6 bases at V and 3 bases at J, with 10 bases between the two ends. Here the CDR3 DNA reads TGTGCCAGCAGAAACCGGGAGACAGATACGCAGTATTTT. Translating it yields CASRNRETDTQYF.

The rearrangement links TRBV4-1 to TRBJ2-1, with D perhaps being TRBD1 or TRBD2 (6 bases each). Germline loops: CDR1 MGHRA, CDR2 YSYEKL. V lost 1 base, J lost 3 bases, and 16 bases lay in between. This CDR3 region has 17 residues. CDR3 protein: CASSQVHAGGLYNEQFF. The CDR3 DNA sequence: TGCGCCAGCAGCCAAGTACATGCTGGGGGGCTCTACAATGAGCAGTTCTTC.

The chain links TRBV19 to TRBJ2-1; 7 bases are a match to TRBD1. V lost 5 bases to trimming and J lost 5 bases; unmatched junction nucleotides: 9. Looked up from germline, CDR1 is LNHDA and CDR2 is SQIVND (reference sequence). The CDR3 has 15 residues. CDR3 bases: TGTGCCAGTAGTCCTAGACAGGGCGTGGACAATGAGCAGTTCTTC. Translating it yields CASSPRQGVDNEQFF.

This sequence joins TRBV7-6 and TRBJ2-5; 7 positions agree with TRBD2. Germline CDR1 SGHVS, CDR2 FNYEAQ. V shed 5 bases, J shed 1 base, and the junction held 7 bases outside the gene matches. The CDR3 consists of 15 residues. The CDR3 nucleotides read TGTGCCAGCAGCACCCGACTAGCCGCCCAAGAGACCCAGTACTTC. Translated, it gives CASSTRLAAQETQYF.

V gene TRBV4-1 combines with J gene TRBJ1-3, with D perhaps matching TRBD1 (6 bases). Germline V CDR1 and CDR2: MGHRA, YSYEKL. The CDR3 is 14 residues long. Trimming removed 3 bases from V and 8 bases from J, with 14 bases in between. The CDR3 nucleotides read TGCGCCAGCAGCCAGACAGGCTCCTTACACACCATATATTTT. Translating gives CASSQTGSLHTIYF.

The gene calls are TRBV30 and TRBJ1-2; D is possibly TRBD1 (5 bases). Germline CDR1 is GTSNPN and CDR2 is SVGIG (reference sequence). The CDR3 runs 15 residues. V gave up 0 bases and J gave up 0 bases, with 11 bases separating them. The CDR3 is CAWSVSRAANYGYTF. CDR3 nucleotides: TGTGCCTGGAGTGTATCCAGGGCAGCTAACTATGGCTACACCTTC.

The chain couples TRBV9 to TRBJ2-1, with D hard to call. The CDR3 has 13 amino acids. V was clipped by 4 bases and J by 4 bases, with 9 bases between them. Germline V gene lookup returns CDR1 SGDLS and CDR2 YYNGEE. The CDR3 DNA follows: TGTGCCAGCAGCTCGGCTAGATACAATGAGCAGTTCTTC. It specifies CASSSARYNEQFF.

The J gene is TRBJ2-4, the V gene TRBV7-8; 9 positions match TRBD1. The CDR3 covers 15 residues. The germline V gene has CDR1 SGHVS and CDR2 FQNEAQ. Trimming at V came to 2 bases and at J to 6 bases, leaving 5 bases not matched to a gene. The CDR3 sequence: CASSLWVDRGNIQYF. The CDR3 coding sequence is TGTGCCAGCAGCTTATGGGTGGACAGGGGAAACATTCAGTACTTC.

The table lists this clone with a count of one. The genes are TRBV6-6 and TRBJ2-7; 8 bases map to TRBD1. Per germline, CDR1 MNHNY and CDR2 SVGAGI (reference sequence). The CDR3 spans 13 residues. The V segment lost 5 bases and the J segment 5 bases; nucleotides outside the gene matches: 5. CDR3: CASSPLDRDEQYV. The CDR3 region has the DNA TGTGCCAGCAGTCCGTTGGACAGGGACGAGCAGTACGTC.

This clone was recorded once. The chain recombines TRBV4-3 with TRBJ1-3, with D maybe TRBD1 (5 bases). CDR3 length: 17 amino acids. Trimming took 0 bases from V and 5 from J, leaving 17 bases between them. Germline CDR1 reads LGHNA; CDR2 reads YSLEER. Written as DNA, the CDR3 is TGCGCCAGCAGCCAAGAAAGGGCAGGGATGGTTAGAAACACCATATATTTT. Amino acid sequence: CASSQERAGMVRNTIYF.

The chain has TRBV28 and TRBJ1-1; no firm D call. The CDR3 is made up of 12 amino acids. Trimming removed 2 bases from V and 10 bases from J, with 11 bases in between. Germline lookup yields CDR1 MDHEN and CDR2 SYDVKM. The CDR3 region has the DNA TGTGCCAGCAGTTTACGGAGGGTTGGAGCTTTCTTT. It specifies CASSLRRVGAFF.

This chain links TRBV4-3 with TRBJ1-1, with 7 bases identical to TRBD1. The V segment lost 1 base and the J segment 4 bases; nucleotides outside the gene matches: 9. The CDR3 is 16 residues long. Looked up from germline, CDR1 is LGHNA and CDR2 is YSLEER. The CDR3 loop is CASSQGVFSGGTEAFF. The CDR3 DNA sequence: TGCGCCAGCAGCCAAGGGGTTTTTTCAGGGGGCACTGAAGCTTTCTTT.

This chain connects TRBV15 to TRBJ1-1; D unresolved. Germline-derived CDR1 and CDR2 are LNHNV and YYDKDF (reference sequence). V dropped 1 base and J dropped 0 bases, with 6 bases sitting between them. The CDR3 contains 14 residues. The CDR3: CATSRGWLNTEAFF. Written as DNA, the CDR3 is TGTGCCACCAGCAGAGGGTGGCTGAACACTGAAGCTTTCTTT. Combining the CDR3 with reference TRBV15 and TRBJ1-1 gives the whole variable domain DAMVIQNPRYQVTQFGKPVTLSCSQTLNHNVMYWYQQKSSQAPKLLFHYYDKDFNNEADTPDNFQSRRPNTSFCFLDIRSPGLGDTAMYLCATSRGWLNTEAFFGQGTRLTVV.

The chain uses TRBV4-1 and TRBJ1-2; 8 bases align to TRBD1. The CDR3 loop spans 12 amino acids. The V and J ends lost 3 bases and 8 bases, in that order; junction bases with no gene match: 2. The germline CDR1 and CDR2 sequences are MGHRA and YSYEKL. CDR3 residues: CASSHPGGGYTF. CDR3 DNA sequence: TGCGCCAGCAGCCACCCAGGGGGCGGCTACACCTTC.

This clone was detected once. The chain has TRBV18 and TRBJ2-7; a weak D match, TRBD2 (5 bases). CDR3 size: 16 residues. Germline V CDR1 and CDR2: KGHSH, LQKENI. V lost 2 bases, J lost 0 bases, and 14 bases lay in between. CDR3 DNA sequence: TGTGCCAGCTCACCAGATCGGGGTGCCCTCTCCTACGAGCAGTACTTC. Protein: CASSPDRGALSYEQYF.

The chain carries TRBV27 and TRBJ2-1; 12 bases align to TRBD2. Germline trimming cut 5 bases from V and 5 bases from J; bases unmatched to any gene: 1. Germline V gives CDR1 MNHEY, CDR2 SMNVEV (reference sequence). The CDR3 sequence is 14 residues long. In nucleotides, the CDR3 is TGTGCCAGCAGTCGACTAGCGGGAGACAATGAGCAGTTCTTC. Translation: CASSRLAGDNEQFF.

The V gene is TRBV18, the J gene TRBJ1-5; no firm D call. CDR1 is KGHSH, CDR2 LQKENI, per germline. CDR3 length: 14 residues. Trimming left V 3 bases short and J 2 bases short, with 8 bases between. CDR3 coding DNA: TGTGCCAGCTCACCGTGGCAGGGCAATCAGCCCCAGCATTTT. Its protein is CASSPWQGNQPQHF.